These T cell receptor beta chains were read from a single sample in a study of T cells in Graves' hyperthyroidism and ophthalmopathy. Using its own MiXCR run on the multiplex PCR reads, TCRdb lists one record per CDR3 protein. Here the sample spans 45,000 to 60,000 distinct CDR3 sequences, 49% being singletons. The sequenced material came from blood. The receptors here all came from a young woman with Graves' ophthalmopathy. Each CDR3 is given with its conserved first and last residue. Fields, in order: J gene, V gene, D gene, clone size, CDR3 DNA, CDR3 protein. The D gene is left open where the match is weak. Size values are once, few and many counts, or a class for expanded clones, and some rows have none.

TRBJ2-5 | TRBV24-1 | . | . | TGTGCCACCAGAAAGGACCAAGAGACCCAGTACTTC | CATRKDQETQYF
TRBJ1-2 | TRBV7-2 | . | . | TGTGCCAGCAGCTTAGTGCGGGGGGGTGGCTACACCTTC | CASSLVRGGGYTF
TRBJ2-5 | TRBV5-5 | TRBD2 | . | TGTGCCAGCAGTCGTCTAGCGGGACCGGAAGAGACCCAGTACTTC | CASSRLAGPEETQYF
TRBJ1-2 | TRBV25-1 | . | once | TGTGTCAGCAGGGGAGTGAGGGGGAGGACCGCTACAAGCCATGGCTACACCTTC | CVSRGVRGRTATSHGYTF
TRBJ1-1 | TRBV12-3/TRBV12-4 | . | many | TGTGCCAGCAGGCGACGGACTGAAGCTTTCTTT | CASRRRTEAFF
TRBJ2-5 | TRBV2 | . | . | TGTGCCAGCAGCCGGGGGACTCCCCAAGGGACCCAGTACTTC | CASSRGTPQGTQYF
TRBJ1-2 | TRBV28 | . | many | TGTGCCAGCAGTCCAGGGAACGCAGGCTACACCTTC | CASSPGNAGYTF
TRBJ2-3 | TRBV24-1 | TRBD1 | . | TGTGCCACCAGTGCCCAGGGGGGCACAGATACGCAGTATTTT | CATSAQGGTDTQYF
TRBJ2-7 | TRBV5-1 | TRBD1 | . | TGCGCCAGCAGCTTGAAGGGACAGGGTGGGTACTACGAGCAGTACTTC | CASSLKGQGGYYEQYF
TRBJ2-7 | TRBV7-6 | . | . | TGTGCCAGCAGTCCTCGCGCAGGGGATGGCGGGGAGCTGTACTTC | CASSPRAGDGGELYF
TRBJ2-1 | TRBV5-5 | TRBD1 | . | TGTGCCAGCAGCCAAGCGAAAGGGGGCGAGCAGTTCTTC | CASSQAKGGEQFF
TRBJ2-7 | TRBV25-1 | . | medium-sized | TGTGCCAGCAGTGAACGCGGGACGGACCGCTACGAGCAGTACTTC | CASSERGTDRYEQYF
TRBJ1-2 | TRBV7-3 | TRBD1 | . | TGTGCCAGCAGCCCAGGGGGAGGGAGTTATGGCTACACCTTC | CASSPGGGSYGYTF
TRBJ1-1 | TRBV12-3/TRBV12-4 | . | few | TGTGCCAGCAGTTTAGGGATAGGCTACTATAGGGAAGCTTTCTTT | CASSLGIGYYREAFF
TRBJ1-3 | TRBV5-6 | TRBD1 | many | TGTGCCAGCAGCCCTGACAGGGGGATCTCTGGAAACACCATATATTTT | CASSPDRGISGNTIYF
TRBJ1-2 | TRBV19 | TRBD1 | many | TGTGCCAGTACCCGATGGTGGGACAGTAACTATGGCTACACCTTC | CASTRWWDSNYGYTF
TRBJ1-6 | TRBV5-4 | . | many | TGTGCCAGCAGCTTCGGCCTTAATTCACCCCTCCACTTT | CASSFGLNSPLHF
TRBJ2-5 | TRBV20-1 | TRBD2 | . | TGCAGTGTGACTAGCGGGAGTTTGGCGGAGACCCGGTACTTC | CSVTSGSLAETRYF
TRBJ2-7 | TRBV6-4 | TRBD1 | many | TGTGCCAGCAGTGACTCGAAATACCACCAATACAGGGGGCTCCACGAGCAGTACTTC | CASSDSKYHQYRGLHEQYF
TRBJ2-7 | TRBV12-3/TRBV12-4 | TRBD2 | many | TGTGCCAGCACCCGGGGGGGGTTGACGGGTGAGCAGTACTTC | CASTRGGLTGEQYF